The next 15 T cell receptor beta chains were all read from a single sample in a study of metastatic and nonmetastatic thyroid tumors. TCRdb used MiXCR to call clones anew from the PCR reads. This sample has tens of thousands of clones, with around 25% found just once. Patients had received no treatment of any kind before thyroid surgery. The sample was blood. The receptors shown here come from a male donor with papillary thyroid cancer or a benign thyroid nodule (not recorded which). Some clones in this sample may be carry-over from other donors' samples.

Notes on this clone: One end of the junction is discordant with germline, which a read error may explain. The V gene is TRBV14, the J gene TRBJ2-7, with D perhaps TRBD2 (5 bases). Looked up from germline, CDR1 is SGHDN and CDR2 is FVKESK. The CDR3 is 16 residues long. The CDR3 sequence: CASSPSWWELAYQQYF. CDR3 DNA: TGTGCCAGCAGCCCCTCCTGGTGGGAGCTGGCCTACCAGCAGTACTTC.

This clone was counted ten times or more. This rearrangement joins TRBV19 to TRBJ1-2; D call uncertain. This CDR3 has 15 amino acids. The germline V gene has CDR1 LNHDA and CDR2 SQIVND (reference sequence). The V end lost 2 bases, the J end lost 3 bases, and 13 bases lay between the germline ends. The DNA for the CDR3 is TGTGCCAGTAGTATAACGAGGGCAGACTACTATGGCTACACCTTC. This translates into CASSITRADYYGYTF.

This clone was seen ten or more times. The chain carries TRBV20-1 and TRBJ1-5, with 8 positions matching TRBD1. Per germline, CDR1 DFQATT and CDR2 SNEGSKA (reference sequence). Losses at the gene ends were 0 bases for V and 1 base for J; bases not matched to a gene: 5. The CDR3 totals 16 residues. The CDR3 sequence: CSARDGRQGSNQPQHF. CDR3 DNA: TGCAGTGCTAGAGATGGGAGACAGGGGAGCAATCAGCCCCAGCATTTT.

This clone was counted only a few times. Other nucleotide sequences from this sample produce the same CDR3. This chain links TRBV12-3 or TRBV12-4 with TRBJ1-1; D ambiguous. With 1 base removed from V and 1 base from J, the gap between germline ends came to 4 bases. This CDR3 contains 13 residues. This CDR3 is CASSLGPNTEAFF. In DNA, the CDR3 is TGTGCCAGCAGTTTAGGGCCGAACACTGAAGCTTTCTTT.

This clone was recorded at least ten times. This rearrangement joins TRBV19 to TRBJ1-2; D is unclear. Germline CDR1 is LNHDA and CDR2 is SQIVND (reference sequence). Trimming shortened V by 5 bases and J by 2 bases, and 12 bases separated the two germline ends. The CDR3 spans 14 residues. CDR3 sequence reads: CASSSRAPNYGYTF. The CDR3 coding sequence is TGTGCCAGTAGTTCTCGGGCGCCGAACTATGGCTACACCTTC. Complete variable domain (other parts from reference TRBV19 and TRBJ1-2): DGGITQSPKYLFRKEGQNVTLSCEQNLNHDAMYWYRQDPGQGLRLIYYSQIVNDFQKGDIAEGYSVSREKKESFPLTVTSAQKNPTAFYLCASSSRAPNYGYTFGSGTRLTVV.

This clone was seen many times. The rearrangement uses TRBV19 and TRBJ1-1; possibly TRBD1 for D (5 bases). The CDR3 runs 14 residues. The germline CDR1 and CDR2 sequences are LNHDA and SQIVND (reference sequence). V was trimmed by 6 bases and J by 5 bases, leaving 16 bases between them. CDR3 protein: CASSQDNFGTEAFF. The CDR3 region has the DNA TGTGCCAGTAGCCAGGACAACTTTGGGACTGAAGCTTTCTTT. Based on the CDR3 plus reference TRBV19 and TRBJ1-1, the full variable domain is DGGITQSPKYLFRKEGQNVTLSCEQNLNHDAMYWYRQDPGQGLRLIYYSQIVNDFQKGDIAEGYSVSREKKESFPLTVTSAQKNPTAFYLCASSQDNFGTEAFFGQGTRLTVV.

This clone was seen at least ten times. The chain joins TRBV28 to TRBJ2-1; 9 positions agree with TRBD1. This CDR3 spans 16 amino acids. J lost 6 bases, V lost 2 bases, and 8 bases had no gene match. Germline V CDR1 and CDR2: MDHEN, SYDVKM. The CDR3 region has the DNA TGTGCCAGCAGTTTACGCGGGACAGGGAGATTCAATGAGCAGTTCTTC. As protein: CASSLRGTGRFNEQFF.

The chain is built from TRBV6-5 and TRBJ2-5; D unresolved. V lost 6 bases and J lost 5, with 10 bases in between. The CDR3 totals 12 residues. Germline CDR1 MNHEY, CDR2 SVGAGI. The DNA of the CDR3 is TGTGCCAGCAGCCCCAGATCGGAGACCCAGTACTTC. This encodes CASSPRSETQYF.

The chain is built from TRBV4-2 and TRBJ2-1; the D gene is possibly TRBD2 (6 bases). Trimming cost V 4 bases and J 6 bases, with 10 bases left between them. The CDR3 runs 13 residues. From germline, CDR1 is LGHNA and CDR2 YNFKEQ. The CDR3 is CASSPGLSNEQFF. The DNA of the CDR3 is TGTGCCAGCAGCCCCGGACTATCCAATGAGCAGTTCTTC.

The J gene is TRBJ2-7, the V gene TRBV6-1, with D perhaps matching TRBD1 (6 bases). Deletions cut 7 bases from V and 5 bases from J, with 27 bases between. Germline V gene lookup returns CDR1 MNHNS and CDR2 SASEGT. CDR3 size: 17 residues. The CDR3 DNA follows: TGTGCCAGCACCACTTACGCCGGGACATGTATCCTCCACGAGCAGTACTTC. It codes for CASTTYAGTCILHEQYF.

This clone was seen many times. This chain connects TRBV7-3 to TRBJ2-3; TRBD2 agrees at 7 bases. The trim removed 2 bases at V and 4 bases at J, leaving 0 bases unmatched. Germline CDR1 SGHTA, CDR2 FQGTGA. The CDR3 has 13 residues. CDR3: CASSLLAADTQYF. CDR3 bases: TGTGCCAGCAGCTTACTAGCGGCAGATACGCAGTATTTT.

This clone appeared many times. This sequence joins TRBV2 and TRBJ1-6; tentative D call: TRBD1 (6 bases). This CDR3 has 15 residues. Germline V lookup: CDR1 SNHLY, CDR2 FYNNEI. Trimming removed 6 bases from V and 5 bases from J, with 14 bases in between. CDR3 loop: CASRKQGGNNSPLHF. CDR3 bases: TGTGCCAGCAGAAAACAGGGAGGAAATAATTCACCCCTCCACTTT. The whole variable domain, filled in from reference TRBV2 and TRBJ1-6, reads EPEVTQTPSHQVTQMGQEVILRCVPISNHLYFYWYRQILGQKVEFLVSFYNNEISEKSEIFDDQFSVERPDGSNFTLKIRSTKLEDSAMYFCASRKQGGNNSPLHFGNGTRLTVT.

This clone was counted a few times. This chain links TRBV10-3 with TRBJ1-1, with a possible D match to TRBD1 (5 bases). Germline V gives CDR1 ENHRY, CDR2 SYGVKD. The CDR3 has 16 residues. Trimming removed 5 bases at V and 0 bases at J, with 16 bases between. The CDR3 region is CAISPGTHGMNTEAFF. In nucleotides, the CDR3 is TGTGCCATCAGTCCGGGGACCCATGGTATGAACACTGAAGCTTTCTTT.

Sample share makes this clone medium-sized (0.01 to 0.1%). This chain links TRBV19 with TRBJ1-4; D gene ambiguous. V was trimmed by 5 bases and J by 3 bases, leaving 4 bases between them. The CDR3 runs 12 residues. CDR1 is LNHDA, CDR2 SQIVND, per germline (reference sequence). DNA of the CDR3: TGTGCCAGTAGTCAGTCTAATGAAAAACTGTTTTTT. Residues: CASSQSNEKLFF.

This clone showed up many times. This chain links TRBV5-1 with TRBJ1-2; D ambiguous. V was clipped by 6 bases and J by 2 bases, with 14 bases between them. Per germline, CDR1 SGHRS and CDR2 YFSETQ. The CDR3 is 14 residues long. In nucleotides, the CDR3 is TGCGCCAGCACCCCTTCTCCGGGGAACTATGGCTACACCTTC. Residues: CASTPSPGNYGYTF.